These 17 T cell receptor beta chains were sequenced from one sample in a study of beta chain features in type 1 diabetes (dated by TCRdb to the late 2010s). The library was obtained by the immunoSEQ multiplex PCR assay. The High Capacity cDNA Reverse Transcription Kit was used to reverse transcribe all of the isolated RNA, meaning that expressed TCRB transcripts were what got sequenced. TCRdb re-hosts the immuneACCESS table, in-frame sequences only. Its copies lack some clones; in the studies checked, an unresolved V gene accounts for under half of them, and the cause for the rest is not known. The sample table contains around 300,000 clones; only one count was recorded for approximately 15% of them. Jointly, the top ten make up more than 6.5% of the sample. Sample: central memory CD4+ T cells from blood. Every receptor here comes from a man aged 25 to 45 in good health.

The rearrangement links TRBV6-1 to TRBJ2-7; D is perhaps TRBD1 or TRBD2 (5 bases each). The V gene lost 8 bases and the J gene lost 0 bases, with 17 bases spanning the gap. Germline V gives CDR1 MNHNS, CDR2 SASEGT. This CDR3 comprises 15 residues. CDR3 nucleotides: TGTGCCAGCGTACCGGGACGGACAAACTCCTACGAGCAGTACTTC. This gives the protein CASVPGRTNSYEQYF.

This clone was detected a few times. CDR3 bases: TGCGCCAGCAGCTCGGGACTAGCGGGGGGACTCACAGATACGCAGTATTTT. Encoded protein: CASSSGLAGGLTDTQYF. This chain connects TRBV5-1 to TRBJ2-3, with TRBD2 matching over 15 bases. The CDR3 extends over 17 amino acids. CDR1 and CDR2 from the germline V gene are SGHRS and YFSETQ. The ends lost 3 bases at V and 2 bases at J; junction bases unmatched: 4.

This clone was seen a handful of times. The V and J genes are TRBV10-3 and TRBJ2-2, with TRBD1 identical over 8 bases. Germline V gives CDR1 ENHRY, CDR2 SYGVKD. There are 13 residues in the CDR3. Trimming took 8 bases from V and 4 from J; bases not matched to a gene: 3. CDR3 region: CAIRDRGTGELFF. The CDR3 DNA reads as TGTGCCATCCGAGACAGGGGCACCGGGGAGCTGTTTTTT.

This clone was seen a few times. CDR3 coding DNA: TGTGCCAGCAGCCACCAAGATACGCAGTATTTT. It encodes CASSHQDTQYF. The genes are TRBV6-5 and TRBJ2-3; no firm D call. V lost 6 bases and J 5 bases, leaving 6 bases between the germline ends. Germline CDR1 and CDR2: MNHEY and SVGAGI. The CDR3 is made up of 11 amino acids.

This clone was seen only a few times. The rearrangement joins TRBV7-6 to TRBJ2-3; D might be TRBD2 (6 bases). The germline CDR1 and CDR2 sequences are SGHVS and FNYEAQ. V was shortened by 1 base and J by 7 bases, with 12 bases between the two germline ends. The CDR3 is made up of 14 amino acids. CDR3 nucleotides: TGTGCCAGCAGCTTAGGGGGGACTCAGAATACGCAGTATTTT. This gives the protein CASSLGGTQNTQYF. Supplemented by reference TRBV7-6 and TRBJ2-3, the full variable domain reads GAGVSQSPRYKVTKRGQDVALRCDPISGHVSLYWYRQALGQGPEFLTYFNYEAQQDKSGLPNDRFSAERPEGSISTLTIQRTEQRDSAMYRCASSLGGTQNTQYFGPGTRLTVL.

This clone was counted a few times. The rearrangement links TRBV6-5 to TRBJ2-2; D gene ambiguous. Germline CDR1 MNHEY, CDR2 SVGAGI. Deletions cut 0 bases from V and 1 base from J, with 9 bases between. This CDR3 has 16 residues. CDR3 protein: CASSYSRRVNTGELFF. In DNA form, the CDR3 reads TGTGCCAGCAGTTACTCGAGGCGCGTGAACACCGGGGAGCTGTTTTTT.

This clone was picked up a small number of times. The V call is TRBV4-3, the J call TRBJ2-7; possibly TRBD1 or TRBD2 for D (6 bases each). Trimming left V 0 bases short and J 0 bases short, with 15 bases between. Germline V gene sequence: CDR1 LGHNA, CDR2 YSLEER. This CDR3 comprises 17 residues. The CDR3 DNA reads TGCGCCAGCAGCCAAGAAGGTGGAGGGACAAGCTCCTACGAGCAGTACTTC. Protein product: CASSQEGGGTSSYEQYF.

The V gene is TRBV4-3, the J gene TRBJ2-3, with a possible D match to TRBD1 (8 bases). The germline V gene encodes CDR1 LGHNA and CDR2 YSLEER. The germline V and J ends were trimmed by 1 base and 4 bases, with 27 bases remaining between them. The CDR3 totals 20 residues. The CDR3 coding sequence is TGCGCCAGCAGCCAAGGGCCAGGGGGCGGGAGTCGCTTCGGGGCAGATACGCAGTATTTT. Residues: CASSQGPGGGSRFGADTQYF.

The V and J genes are TRBV7-8 and TRBJ2-7; D may be TRBD1 (6 bases). Trimming took off 4 bases at V and 3 bases at J, with 10 bases between the two ends. The V gene's germline CDR1 is SGHVS and CDR2 FQNEAQ. The CDR3 loop spans 13 amino acids. CDR3 in amino acids: CASSSDSFYEQYF. The CDR3, as DNA: TGTGCCAGCAGCTCGGACAGTTTCTACGAGCAGTACTTC.

The chain employs TRBV11-3 and TRBJ1-1; D is uncertain. Trimming removed 2 bases from V and 1 base from J, with 8 bases in between. The V gene's germline CDR1 is SGHNT and CDR2 YENEEA. The CDR3 has 14 residues. The CDR3 DNA sequence: TGTGCCAGCAGCTTAATGAGAGGGAACACTGAAGCTTTCTTT. Encoded protein: CASSLMRGNTEAFF. The full variable domain, completed using reference TRBV11-3 and TRBJ1-1, is EAGVVQSPRYKIIEKKQPVAFWCNPISGHNTLYWYLQNLGQGPELLIRYENEEAVDDSQLPKDRFSAERLKGVDSTLKIQPAELGDSAVYLCASSLMRGNTEAFFGQGTRLTVV.

This clone was counted between two and nine times. The chain joins TRBV7-9 to TRBJ1-1; D gene uncertain. CDR1 is SEHNR and CDR2 is FQNEAQ in the germline V gene (reference sequence). Trimming took off 1 base at V and 0 bases at J, with 6 bases between the two ends. The length of the CDR3 is 14 residues. The CDR3 bases are TGTGCCAGCAGCTTAGGGCCTGTGAACACTGAAGCTTTCTTT. It is translated as CASSLGPVNTEAFF.

The V and J genes are TRBV6-1 and TRBJ1-2; D is undetermined. The length of the CDR3 is 13 residues. The germline CDR1 and CDR2 sequences are MNHNS and SASEGT. V was pared by 6 bases and J by 0 bases, with 8 bases between. The CDR3 DNA reads TGTGCCAGCAGACTCGGGACTAACTATGGCTACACCTTC. Its protein product is CASRLGTNYGYTF.

This clone showed up just a few times. This chain uses TRBV7-8 with TRBJ1-1; D unresolved. Germline V CDR1 and CDR2: SGHVS, FQNEAQ. This CDR3 comprises 14 residues. V was trimmed by 2 bases and J by 1 base, leaving 8 bases between them. CDR3 residues: CASSLSMGNTEAFF. CDR3 sequence (DNA): TGTGCCAGCAGCTTATCAATGGGGAACACTGAAGCTTTCTTT.

The chain uses TRBV19 and TRBJ1-5, with 8 bases matching TRBD1. J gave up 4 bases and V 7 bases, and 6 bases lay outside the gene matches. This CDR3 region has 14 residues. Germline V CDR1 and CDR2: LNHDA, SQIVND (reference sequence). The CDR3 protein is CASNTGGRNQPQHF. Here the CDR3 DNA reads TGTGCCAGTAACACAGGGGGACGGAATCAGCCCCAGCATTTT.

This clone was counted only a few times. The chain combines TRBV7-2 with TRBJ2-1; 14 nucleotides line up with TRBD2. The germline CDR1 and CDR2 sequences are SGHTA and FQGNSA. The CDR3 is 19 residues long. Trimming at V came to 5 bases and at J to 7 bases, leaving 16 bases not matched to a gene. CDR3 nucleotides: TGTGCCAGCAGCGAGACTAGCGGGGGGGCCCAGGGAGTTTGGAATGAGCAGTTCTTC. Protein sequence: CASSETSGGAQGVWNEQFF.

As to this clone: Other DNA sequences in this specimen translate into the identical CDR3. This chain joins TRBV4-1 and TRBJ2-5; 11 positions agree with TRBD2. The trim removed 1 base at V and 5 bases at J, leaving 3 bases unmatched. The CDR3 spans 15 residues. The germline V gene encodes CDR1 MGHRA and CDR2 YSYEKL. The CDR3, as DNA: TGCGCCAGCAGCCAAGGTTTAGCGGGGGGGGAGACCCAGTACTTC. Translation: CASSQGLAGGETQYF.

This clone was counted between two and nine times. The V gene is TRBV29-1, the J gene TRBJ2-4, with 7 bases that match TRBD1. Germline loops: CDR1 SQVTM, CDR2 ANQGSEA. V shed 6 bases, J shed 2 bases, and the junction held 7 bases outside the gene matches. The CDR3 is 14 residues long. The CDR3 reads CSVRTGGTKNIQYF. DNA for the CDR3: TGCAGCGTGAGGACAGGAGGTACCAAAAACATTCAGTACTTC. Drawing the rest from reference TRBV29-1 and TRBJ2-4, the complete variable domain is SAVISQKPSRDICQRGTSLTIQCQVDSQVTMMFWYRQQPGQSLTLIATANQGSEATYESGFVIDKFPISRPNLTFSTLTVSNMSPEDSSIYLCSVRTGGTKNIQYFGAGTRLSVL.